This is a list of T cell receptor beta chains from one sample in a study of human thymus T cells. The table came from immunoSEQ multiplex PCR; TCRdb's copy has only in-frame clones and leaves some out. The sample lists fewer than 90,000 clones, approximately 96% occurring once. Material: thymus tissue. The receptor source for this set is a boy under three years old with a congenital heart defect but otherwise immunologically healthy. Each CDR3 is given with its conserved first and last residue. The D gene is left open where the match is weak. Clone sizes are given selectively: once, few, many, or a class where the clone is expanded.

clone_size: .
j_call: TRBJ1-1
v_call: TRBV2
d_call: TRBD1
cdr3_nt: TGTGCCAGCAGTGTCCCAGGGGGCCATGGTGAAGCTTTCTTT
cdr3_aa: CASSVPGGHGEAFF

clone_size: .
j_call: TRBJ2-7
v_call: TRBV29-1
d_call: .
cdr3_nt: TGCAGCGTTGTCTTCGTACAGGGTGACAAATACGAGCAGTACTTC
cdr3_aa: CSVVFVQGDKYEQYF

clone_size: .
j_call: TRBJ2-5
v_call: TRBV7-2
d_call: TRBD1
cdr3_nt: TGTGCCAGCAGCCAAGAGGGGGCAGGGGTTAGGGGCCAAGAGACCCAGTACTTC
cdr3_aa: CASSQEGAGVRGQETQYF

clone_size: .
j_call: TRBJ2-2
v_call: TRBV5-1
d_call: .
cdr3_nt: TGCGCCAGCAGCTTTTACAAGGGCGGGGAGCTGTTTTTT
cdr3_aa: CASSFYKGGELFF

clone_size: .
j_call: TRBJ2-1
v_call: TRBV5-4
d_call: TRBD1
cdr3_nt: TGTGCCAGCCTCGGAACGAGGGACAGGTTAAATGAGCAGTTCTTC
cdr3_aa: CASLGTRDRLNEQFF

clone_size: .
j_call: TRBJ1-1
v_call: TRBV5-8
d_call: .
cdr3_nt: TGTGCCAGCAGCTTGGAGGTTTTAGGGTCCACTGAAGCTTTCTTT
cdr3_aa: CASSLEVLGSTEAFF

clone_size: .
j_call: TRBJ1-2
v_call: TRBV5-1
d_call: TRBD1
cdr3_nt: TGCGCCAGCAGCCCTGGACAGGAGACAAACTATGGCTACACCTTC
cdr3_aa: CASSPGQETNYGYTF

clone_size: .
j_call: TRBJ2-1
v_call: TRBV13
d_call: TRBD1
cdr3_nt: TGTGCCAGCAACGGGACAGTTGTGTGCAATGAGCAGTTCTTC
cdr3_aa: CASNGTVVCNEQFF

clone_size: .
j_call: TRBJ2-7
v_call: TRBV15
d_call: .
cdr3_nt: TGTGCCACCAGCAGAGCGGGACCGAACTACGAGCAGTACTTC
cdr3_aa: CATSRAGPNYEQYF

clone_size: .
j_call: TRBJ2-3
v_call: TRBV27
d_call: .
cdr3_nt: TGTGCCAGCAGTTTATCGAGGACTGTCAAAACAGATACGCAGTATTTT
cdr3_aa: CASSLSRTVKTDTQYF

clone_size: .
j_call: TRBJ2-3
v_call: TRBV4-1
d_call: TRBD2
cdr3_nt: TGCGCCAGCAGCCAAGACCCGCTTTTTAGGGAACTAGCGGGAGAGGCAGATACGCAGTATTTT
cdr3_aa: CASSQDPLFRELAGEADTQYF

clone_size: .
j_call: TRBJ2-1
v_call: TRBV5-1
d_call: .
cdr3_nt: TGCGCCAGCAGCTTCTCTCCTTACAATGAGCAGTTCTTC
cdr3_aa: CASSFSPYNEQFF

clone_size: .
j_call: TRBJ2-3
v_call: TRBV28
d_call: TRBD1
cdr3_nt: TGTGCCAGCAGTCCAAAGGACAGGGGGCGGGCGGATACGCAGTATTTT
cdr3_aa: CASSPKDRGRADTQYF

clone_size: .
j_call: TRBJ1-2
v_call: TRBV4-3
d_call: .
cdr3_nt: TGCGCCAGCAGCCAAGTTTCAGGTGAAGGCTACACCTTC
cdr3_aa: CASSQVSGEGYTF

clone_size: .
j_call: TRBJ1-2
v_call: TRBV5-6
d_call: TRBD1
cdr3_nt: TGTGCCAGCAGCTGGGACAGGGAGGTTGGCTACACCTTC
cdr3_aa: CASSWDREVGYTF

clone_size: .
j_call: TRBJ2-3
v_call: TRBV5-4
d_call: .
cdr3_nt: TGTGCCAGCAGGGAGGAACCTATCCCACCAAGGGCAGATACGCAGTATTTT
cdr3_aa: CASREEPIPPRADTQYF

clone_size: .
j_call: TRBJ2-1
v_call: TRBV7-2
d_call: TRBD2
cdr3_nt: TGTGCCAGCAGCTTCTCCAGTGGAGCGGGGGGGTACAATGAGCAGTTCTTC
cdr3_aa: CASSFSSGAGGYNEQFF

clone_size: .
j_call: TRBJ1-4
v_call: TRBV7-9
d_call: TRBD1
cdr3_nt: TGTGCCAGCAGCCGGGACAGCACTAATGAAAAACTGTTTTTT
cdr3_aa: CASSRDSTNEKLFF

clone_size: .
j_call: TRBJ2-7
v_call: TRBV6-1
d_call: TRBD1
cdr3_nt: TGTGCCAGCGAGCCACCGGGACAGAGCTCCTACGAGCAGTACTTC
cdr3_aa: CASEPPGQSSYEQYF

clone_size: .
j_call: TRBJ1-3
v_call: TRBV19
d_call: .
cdr3_nt: TGTGCCAGTAGTATAAGTCCCGGGGCTGGAAACACCATATATTTT
cdr3_aa: CASSISPGAGNTIYF

clone_size: .
j_call: TRBJ1-2
v_call: TRBV12-5
d_call: TRBD1
cdr3_nt: TGTGCTAGTGGTTTGGACGGGACAGGTGCTAACTATGGCTACACCTTC
cdr3_aa: CASGLDGTGANYGYTF

clone_size: once
j_call: TRBJ2-1
v_call: TRBV27
d_call: TRBD2
cdr3_nt: TGTGCCAGCAGCCCGGCGTTAGCGGGAGGGCCGCGATATTTCAATGAGCAGTTCTTC
cdr3_aa: CASSPALAGGPRYFNEQFF

clone_size: .
j_call: TRBJ2-3
v_call: TRBV25-1
d_call: .
cdr3_nt: TGTGCCAGCAGTGACCGTAGGTCGGAAACGCAGTATTTT
cdr3_aa: CASSDRRSETQYF

clone_size: .
j_call: TRBJ2-3
v_call: TRBV6-5
d_call: .
cdr3_nt: TGTGCCAGCAGTTCCACGGTGAATACGCAGTATTTT
cdr3_aa: CASSSTVNTQYF

clone_size: .
j_call: TRBJ2-3
v_call: TRBV13
d_call: TRBD2
cdr3_nt: TGTGCCAGCAGCCCGGGACTAGCGGGAGTTTGCAGCACAGATACGCAGTATTTT
cdr3_aa: CASSPGLAGVCSTDTQYF

clone_size: once
j_call: TRBJ2-3
v_call: TRBV5-6
d_call: .
cdr3_nt: TGTGCCAGCAGCTTGGCCAGGGAAAAGAGAGATACGCAGTATTTT
cdr3_aa: CASSLAREKRDTQYF

clone_size: .
j_call: TRBJ2-5
v_call: TRBV7-2
d_call: .
cdr3_nt: TGTGCCAGCAGGTTGTTATGGCCGGGAGAGACCCAGTACTTC
cdr3_aa: CASRLLWPGETQYF

clone_size: .
j_call: TRBJ1-1
v_call: TRBV29-1
d_call: TRBD1
cdr3_nt: TGCAGCGTTGATTCCGGACAGGATAACACTGAAGCTTTCTTT
cdr3_aa: CSVDSGQDNTEAFF

clone_size: once
j_call: TRBJ2-7
v_call: TRBV6-4
d_call: .
cdr3_nt: TGTGCCAGCAGACCCAATTCCTACGAGCAGTACTTC
cdr3_aa: CASRPNSYEQYF

clone_size: .
j_call: TRBJ2-5
v_call: TRBV30
d_call: .
cdr3_nt: TGTGCCTGGAGCTCGACCCGAGAGACCCAGTACTTC
cdr3_aa: CAWSSTRETQYF

clone_size: few
j_call: TRBJ1-3
v_call: TRBV7-9
d_call: TRBD1
cdr3_nt: TGTGCCAGCAGCTCTCTCGGGGACAGATCACGAAACACCATATATTTT
cdr3_aa: CASSSLGDRSRNTIYF

clone_size: .
j_call: TRBJ2-7
v_call: TRBV7-2
d_call: .
cdr3_nt: TGTGCCAGCAGCTTGTTTTGGGGGATGACAGCCTCCTACGAGCAGTACTTC
cdr3_aa: CASSLFWGMTASYEQYF

clone_size: .
j_call: TRBJ2-1
v_call: TRBV4-2
d_call: .
cdr3_nt: TGTGCCAGCAGCCAAGAGGCCCTTGTTGGGGACGGCGGTGAGCAGTTCTTC
cdr3_aa: CASSQEALVGDGGEQFF

clone_size: .
j_call: TRBJ2-3
v_call: TRBV19
d_call: .
cdr3_nt: TGTGCCAGTAGTGGCGGGACCCCAGATACGCAGTATTTT
cdr3_aa: CASSGGTPDTQYF

clone_size: once
j_call: TRBJ2-5
v_call: TRBV7-2
d_call: TRBD2
cdr3_nt: TGTGCCAGCAGCTTAGGACTAGCGGGGCTAGAGACCCAGTACTTC
cdr3_aa: CASSLGLAGLETQYF

clone_size: .
j_call: TRBJ1-5
v_call: TRBV19
d_call: TRBD1
cdr3_nt: TGTGCCAGTGCCTTGGGGGGGGACAGCTTTAGCAATCAGCCCCAGCATTTT
cdr3_aa: CASALGGDSFSNQPQHF

clone_size: .
j_call: TRBJ2-1
v_call: TRBV7-9
d_call: TRBD2
cdr3_nt: TGTGCCAGCAGCTACGATATAGCGGGAGGGAGTTTCAGGTTCTTC
cdr3_aa: CASSYDIAGGSFRFF

clone_size: .
j_call: TRBJ2-5
v_call: TRBV13
d_call: TRBD2
cdr3_nt: TGTGCCAGCAGCCCTCGGACTAGCGGTGCGGGGGAGACCCAGTACTTC
cdr3_aa: CASSPRTSGAGETQYF

clone_size: .
j_call: TRBJ2-7
v_call: TRBV4-2
d_call: .
cdr3_nt: TGTGCCAGCAGCCAACCCCGACAGGCCCTTCGGGACGAGCAGTACTTC
cdr3_aa: CASSQPRQALRDEQYF

clone_size: .
j_call: TRBJ1-1
v_call: TRBV28
d_call: .
cdr3_nt: TGTGCCAGCAGTTTCACCGGAGCGAGGGGCGTGAACACTGAAGCTTTCTTT
cdr3_aa: CASSFTGARGVNTEAFF

clone_size: .
j_call: TRBJ2-5
v_call: TRBV7-2
d_call: TRBD2
cdr3_nt: TGTGCCAGCAGCTTAGGGCGGGAGGGGACCCAGTACTTC
cdr3_aa: CASSLGREGTQYF

clone_size: .
j_call: TRBJ1-2
v_call: TRBV7-2
d_call: .
cdr3_nt: TGTGCCAGCAGCTTAGCGAAGGACAGTTCCCTAGATGGCTACACCTTC
cdr3_aa: CASSLAKDSSLDGYTF

clone_size: .
j_call: TRBJ2-2
v_call: TRBV7-9
d_call: .
cdr3_nt: TGTGCCAGCGGTCCTACTCCGGGATCAAAGTACACCGGGGAGCTGTTTTTT
cdr3_aa: CASGPTPGSKYTGELFF